Following are 28 T cell receptor beta chains from one sample sequenced in a study of identical twins' blood T cells. TCRdb ran MiXCR on the 5' RACE reads and lists one entry per CDR3 protein. The table records 350,000 to 450,000 distinct CDR3 sequences, approximately 30% of them present only once. The source material was PBMCs. Every receptor here comes from a woman aged 18-50 years in good health.

The chain uses TRBV19 and TRBJ1-4; 8 positions agree with TRBD1. The J segment lost 3 bases and the V segment lost 6 bases, leaving 3 bases of the junction unmatched. CDR1 and CDR2 from the germline V gene are LNHDA and SQIVND (reference sequence). The CDR3 is made up of 14 amino acids. This CDR3 is CASSQDRANEKLFF. In DNA, the CDR3 is TGTGCCAGTAGCCAGGACAGGGCTAATGAAAAACTGTTTTTT.

This clonotype is judged medium-sized (0.01 to 0.1%). The rearrangement uses TRBV20-1 and TRBJ2-1; TRBD2 matches 8 bases. Trimming removed 5 bases from V and 10 bases from J; junction bases left unmatched: 10. Germline loops: CDR1 DFQATT, CDR2 SNEGSKA (reference sequence). CDR3 size: 13 residues. CDR3 loop: CSAQERESTEQFF. Written as DNA, the CDR3 is TGCAGTGCTCAGGAGCGGGAGTCCACGGAGCAGTTCTTC.

This clonotype was detected ten times or more. V is TRBV25-1 and J is TRBJ2-1; D remains unclear. V dropped 5 bases and J dropped 9 bases, with 17 bases sitting between them. The CDR3 consists of 14 residues. Germline V gene data show CDR1 as MGHDK and CDR2 as SYGVNS. The CDR3 sequence is CASSPSAGVGEQFF. CDR3 sequence (DNA): TGTGCCAGCAGTCCTTCGGCTGGAGTAGGTGAGCAGTTCTTC. The variable domain in full, completed from reference TRBV25-1 and TRBJ2-1, reads EADIYQTPRYLVIGTGKKITLECSQTMGHDKMYWYQQDPGMELHLIHYSYGVNSTEKGDLSSESTVSRIRTEHFPLTLESARPSHTSQYLCASSPSAGVGEQFFGPGTRLTVL.

The chain links TRBV9 to TRBJ2-5; TRBD2 is a possible D gene (6 bases). CDR3 length: 15 residues. Trimming removed 4 bases at V and 4 bases at J, with 17 bases between. The germline CDR1 and CDR2 sequences are SGDLS and YYNGEE. CDR3 DNA sequence: TGTGCCAGCAGCCCCTGGTCGGACGGGGGAGAGACCCAGTACTTC. It is translated as CASSPWSDGGETQYF.

This clonotype was seen only a few times. V usage is TRBV19 and J usage is TRBJ2-1; 10 bases are shared with TRBD1. The CDR3 is 14 residues long. The V gene end was trimmed by 3 bases and the J gene end by 7 bases; junction bases not matched to a gene: 3. Germline CDR1 LNHDA, CDR2 SQIVND (reference sequence). For the CDR3, the DNA is TGTGCCAGTAGTATGGGACAGGGGTGGAATGAGCAGTTCTTC. Protein: CASSMGQGWNEQFF. Full variable domain (remainder filled in from reference TRBV19 and TRBJ2-1): DGGITQSPKYLFRKEGQNVTLSCEQNLNHDAMYWYRQDPGQGLRLIYYSQIVNDFQKGDIAEGYSVSREKKESFPLTVTSAQKNPTAFYLCASSMGQGWNEQFFGPGTRLTVL.

This clonotype was observed a handful of times. The genes are TRBV5-4 and TRBJ1-1; TRBD1 might be the D (5 bases). V lost 10 bases, J lost 4 bases, and 14 bases lay in between. CDR1 SGHNT and CDR2 YYREEE come from the germline V gene (reference sequence). The CDR3 totals 12 residues. The CDR3 loop reads CASGPGATEAFF. As DNA, the CDR3 is TGTGCCTCGGGGCCCGGGGCCACTGAAGCTTTCTTT. Filled out from reference TRBV5-4 and TRBJ1-1, the complete variable domain reads ETGVTQSPTHLIKTRGQQVTLRCSSQSGHNTVSWYQQALGQGPQFIFQYYREEENGRGNFPPRFSGLQFPNYSSELNVNALELDDSALYLCASGPGATEAFFGQGTRLTVV.

The rearrangement links TRBV5-1 to TRBJ1-1, with 11 bases that match TRBD1. The CDR3 totals 14 residues. V shed 4 bases and J 12 bases; nucleotides not matched to a gene: 11. Germline assignment: CDR1 SGHRS and CDR2 YFSETQ. CDR3 bases: TGCGCCAGCAGCGGGACAGGGGGAGGCGAGGTAACTTTCTTT. It yields the protein CASSGTGGGEVTFF.

This clonotype was detected ten times or more. This chain connects TRBV29-1 to TRBJ2-1; the match to TRBD1 covers 7 bases. The CDR3 runs 17 residues. The junction had 11 bases not matched to a gene; V was cut back by 3 bases and J by 0 bases. Germline CDR1 is SQVTM and CDR2 is ANQGSEA. In DNA, the CDR3 is TGCAGCGTTGAGAGTGGGACAGCCTTTAGCTCCTACAATGAGCAGTTCTTC. It codes for CSVESGTAFSSYNEQFF.

The V gene is TRBV12-3 or TRBV12-4, the J gene TRBJ1-2; 9 nucleotides align to TRBD1. With V trimmed by 5 bases and J by 8 bases, 6 bases remained unmatched. The CDR3 spans 13 residues. CDR3 nucleotides: TGTGCCAGCAGTCCCAGGGACAGGGACGGCTACACCTTC. It codes for CASSPRDRDGYTF.

This chain uses TRBV19 with TRBJ1-6, with 10 bases that match TRBD1. J lost 9 bases, V lost 5 bases, and 16 bases had no gene match. The CDR3 length is 18 residues. Germline assignment: CDR1 LNHDA and CDR2 SQIVND (reference sequence). The CDR3 spells CASSLPGQGPRTRSPLHF. The CDR3 coding sequence is TGTGCCAGTAGTCTACCGGGACAGGGGCCAAGGACCCGTTCACCCCTCCACTTT.

About this clonotype itself: This may come from a read error, since a much larger clone is one base off. The V call is TRBV6-2 or TRBV6-3, the J call TRBJ2-1, with D unresolved. The CDR3 runs 12 residues. Germline lookup yields CDR1 MNHEY and CDR2 SVGEGT. This chain's CDR3 is CAGSDWGNEQFF. CDR3 DNA sequence: TGTGCCGGCAGTGACTGGGGCAATGAGCAGTTCTTC.

The chain has TRBV7-2 and TRBJ2-2, with a possible D match to TRBD1 (5 bases). Looked up from germline, CDR1 is SGHTA and CDR2 is FQGNSA. V was cut by 6 bases and J by 3 bases, with 14 bases left in between. There are 15 residues in the CDR3. The CDR3 DNA sequence: TGTGCCAGCAGTTATCAGGGAATCCACACCGGGGAGCTGTTTTTT. This encodes CASSYQGIHTGELFF. The full variable domain, with the rest looked up from reference TRBV7-2 and TRBJ2-2, is GAGVSQSPSNKVTEKGKDVELRCDPISGHTALYWYRQSLGQGLEFLIYFQGNSAPDKSGLPSDRFSAERTGGSVSTLTIQRTQQEDSAVYLCASSYQGIHTGELFFGEGSRLTVL.

This clonotype showed up just a few times. The V gene is TRBV7-2, the J gene TRBJ2-1, with 7 bases identical to TRBD1. The CDR3 sequence is 15 residues long. V lost 5 bases to trimming and J lost 4 bases; unmatched junction nucleotides: 8. Per the germline V gene, CDR1 is SGHTA and CDR2 is FQGNSA. CDR3 DNA: TGTGCCAGCAGCGTAGGGACAGTCCGGTACAATGAGCAGTTCTTC. It is translated as CASSVGTVRYNEQFF.

This clonotype was counted a few times. The gene calls are TRBV29-1 and TRBJ1-2, with unresolved D. Per germline, CDR1 SQVTM and CDR2 ANQGSEA. Trimming removed 4 bases from V and 4 bases from J, with 10 bases in between. The CDR3 consists of 12 residues. DNA of the CDR3: TGCAGCGTTGTTGTTTCATCCTATGGCTACACCTTC. Its protein is CSVVVSSYGYTF.

For the CDR3, the DNA is TGTGCCAGCAGCTATAATCCGGACAGGGCGAACACTGAAGCTTTCTTT. This codes for CASSYNPDRANTEAFF. The V and J genes are TRBV7-9 and TRBJ1-1, with TRBD1 identical over 8 bases. Trimming cost V 4 bases and J 1 base; bases outside gene matches: 8. Germline V gene sequence: CDR1 SEHNR, CDR2 FQNEAQ (reference sequence). CDR3 length equals 16 residues.

This clonotype showed up just a few times. This chain connects TRBV3-1 to TRBJ2-2, with 8 positions matching TRBD1. Germline lookup yields CDR1 LGHDT and CDR2 YNNKEL (reference sequence). The J segment lost 5 bases and the V segment lost 10 bases, leaving 6 bases of the junction unmatched. The CDR3 loop spans 13 amino acids. The CDR3 spells CATQGARTGELFF. The CDR3 coding sequence is TGTGCCACGCAGGGGGCGCGGACCGGGGAGCTGTTTTTT.

The V and J genes are TRBV5-1 and TRBJ1-1; no definite D call. CDR1 and CDR2 from the germline V gene are SGHRS and YFSETQ. V lost 4 bases and J 1 base, leaving 8 bases between the germline ends. The CDR3 is 13 amino acids. The CDR3: CASSGFTNTEAFF. In nucleotides, the CDR3 is TGCGCCAGCAGCGGATTTACGAACACTGAAGCTTTCTTT.

V is TRBV29-1 and J is TRBJ2-2; 7 bases agree with TRBD2. The CDR3 length is 16 residues. With V trimmed by 0 bases and J by 1 base, 5 bases remained unmatched. Germline CDR1 is SQVTM and CDR2 is ANQGSEA. CDR3 sequence: CSVEEGGVVNTGELFF. The CDR3 DNA follows: TGCAGCGTTGAAGAGGGGGGGGTTGTGAACACCGGGGAGCTGTTTTTT.

CDR3 nucleotides: TGCGCCAGCAGCTTGGAAACTGCAACTAATGAAAAACTGTTTTTT. It encodes CASSLETATNEKLFF. This rearrangement joins TRBV5-1 to TRBJ1-4; no reliable D call. Germline assignment: CDR1 SGHRS and CDR2 YFSETQ. The CDR3 runs 15 residues. Trimming removed 0 bases at V and 0 bases at J, with 6 bases between.

The chain combines TRBV9 with TRBJ2-2; 15 nucleotides align to TRBD2. The V segment lost 0 bases and the J segment 2 bases; nucleotides outside the gene matches: 8. The CDR3 runs 20 residues. Per the germline V gene, CDR1 is SGDLS and CDR2 is YYNGEE. The CDR3 here is CASSVGFRTSGGANTGELFF. Written as DNA, the CDR3 is TGTGCCAGCAGCGTAGGGTTTAGGACTAGCGGGGGGGCCAACACCGGGGAGCTGTTTTTT.

The chain links TRBV10-3 to TRBJ1-3; no clear D. Trimming took 3 bases from V and 0 from J, leaving 6 bases between them. CDR3 length: 14 amino acids. Per the germline V gene, CDR1 is ENHRY and CDR2 is SYGVKD. The CDR3 loop is CAISDMDSGNTIYF. In DNA, the CDR3 is TGTGCCATCAGTGATATGGACTCTGGAAACACCATATATTTT.

The chain uses TRBV7-9 and TRBJ1-1, with a possible D match to TRBD1 (5 bases). V lost 4 bases to trimming and J lost 1 base, with 7 bases between them. This CDR3 is 13 amino acids long. The germline CDR1 and CDR2 sequences are SEHNR and FQNEAQ (reference sequence). The CDR3 here is CASSSRENTEAFF. Here the CDR3 DNA reads TGTGCCAGCAGCTCCAGGGAGAACACTGAAGCTTTCTTT.

This clonotype was seen once. This may come from a read error, since a much larger clone is one base off. The CDR3, as DNA: TGTGCCAGCAGCCTAAACAGGGTCAATCGGCCCCAGCATTTT. This gives the protein CASSLNRVNRPQHF. The rearrangement links TRBV3-1 to TRBJ1-5, with a weak D call TRBD1 (6 bases). Germline V gives CDR1 LGHDT, CDR2 YNNKEL (reference sequence). The CDR3 is 14 residues long.

The table lists this clonotype with a count of one. This chain uses TRBV6-1 with TRBJ1-2; 8 nucleotides line up with TRBD1. Germline CDR1 is MNHNS and CDR2 is SASEGT. Trimming took 2 bases from V and 3 from J; bases not matched to a gene: 5. The CDR3 runs 15 residues. CDR3 sequence: CASSEPGQGYYGYTF. The DNA for the CDR3 is TGTGCCAGCAGTGAACCCGGACAGGGCTACTATGGCTACACCTTC.

The chain uses TRBV20-1 and TRBJ1-2; 7 positions match TRBD1. V lost 1 base, J lost 8 bases, and 10 bases stayed unmatched. This CDR3 is 14 amino acids long. The germline gives CDR1 DFQATT, CDR2 SNEGSKA (reference sequence). CDR3 sequence: CSARVVETGEGYTF. CDR3 DNA: TGCAGTGCTAGAGTCGTAGAAACAGGGGAAGGCTACACCTTC.

The gene calls are TRBV3-1 and TRBJ2-5; D perhaps matches TRBD2 (6 bases). Trimming shortened V by 1 base and J by 2 bases, and 14 bases separated the two germline ends. The CDR3 length is 16 residues. CDR1 is LGHDT and CDR2 is YNNKEL in the germline V gene (reference sequence). The CDR3 nucleotides are TGTGCCAGCAGCCAAGTGTTGGGAGGCACTCAAGAGACCCAGTACTTC. Its translation is CASSQVLGGTQETQYF.

This clonotype was counted ten times or more. The chain's CDR3 is CSARGETQYF. CDR3 DNA sequence: TGCAGTGCGAGGGGCGAGACCCAGTACTTC. V gene TRBV20-1 combines with J gene TRBJ2-5; D may be TRBD1 or TRBD2 (5 bases each). Trimming pared 6 bases from V and 5 bases from J, leaving 7 bases between. Germline lookup yields CDR1 DFQATT and CDR2 SNEGSKA (reference sequence). CDR3 length: 10 amino acids.

This clonotype was counted only a few times. This chain joins TRBV7-8 and TRBJ1-2; D is perhaps TRBD1 (6 bases). CDR1 and CDR2 from the germline V gene are SGHVS and FQNEAQ. The CDR3 spans 14 residues. V gave up 0 bases and J gave up 7 bases, with 12 bases separating them. The CDR3 here is CASSLAQGMGGYTF. The CDR3 DNA reads as TGTGCCAGCAGCTTAGCCCAGGGGATGGGTGGCTACACCTTC.